This T cell receptor beta chain was sequenced during a study of T cell responses to AZD1222 COVID-19 vaccine. Points from the study as a whole: In a largely white British group with more females than males, clonal diversity was possibly underestimated.

CDR3 length: 13 residues. The germline V gene encodes CDR1 MDHEN and CDR2 SYDVKM. Trimming pared 7 bases from V and 2 bases from J, leaving 9 bases between. A note on this clone: Its antigen is unknown.

Only in-frame clones appear in the TCRdb table, and some are missing; sequencing was by immunoSEQ multiplex PCR. The sample holds fewer than 200,000 clones, just under 90% seen once. The V call is TRBV28, the J call TRBJ1-5; D may be TRBD1 (6 bases). The sequences come from peripheral blood, collected 28 days after the second dose of the MenACWY control vaccine. This sequence originates from an adult who received the MenACWY meningococcal vaccine as a control. The CDR3 bases are TGTGCCAGCACTGCAGGGGGCAATCAGCCCCAGCATTTT. Amino acid sequence: CASTAGGNQPQHF.